A selection of T cell receptor beta chains follows, all from one sample in a study of glioma-infiltrating T cells after dendritic cell vaccination. Assay used: immunoSEQ multiplex PCR; TCRdb lists only in-frame clones, some missing. The repertoire has about 73,000 clones, roughly 82% of them found once; the top ten carry around 1.9%. The material sequenced was blood, taken before dendritic cell vaccination. The source of these receptors is a human donor with glioblastoma. The CDR3 runs from the conserved cysteine through the conserved F or W. The order of the fields is clone size, J gene, V gene, D gene, CDR3 protein, CDR3 DNA. The D gene is left open where the match is weak. Clone size appears in some rows only: once, few, many, or a class for an expanded clone.

size: once; J: TRBJ1-5; V: TRBV28; D: -; CDR3: CASTLQAFSGNQPQHF; DNA: TGTGCCAGCACCCTTCAGGCGTTCTCCGGCAATCAGCCCCAGCATTTT
size: -; J: TRBJ1-3; V: TRBV7-9; D: -; CDR3: CASSPPSSGDGNTIYF; DNA: TGTGCCAGCAGCCCCCCCTCGTCAGGGGACGGAAACACCATATATTTT
size: -; J: TRBJ2-7; V: TRBV10-3; D: -; CDR3: CAISAKYEQYF; DNA: TGTGCCATCAGTGCTAAATACGAGCAGTACTTC
size: -; J: TRBJ1-5; V: TRBV19; D: -; CDR3: CASSLEQGWDQPQHF; DNA: TGTGCCAGTAGTCTCGAACAGGGTTGGGATCAGCCCCAGCATTTT
size: -; J: TRBJ2-7; V: TRBV2; D: -; CDR3: CASSVRGGYEQYF; DNA: TGTGCCAGCAGTGTAAGGGGGGGCTACGAGCAGTACTTC
size: -; J: TRBJ1-2; V: TRBV18; D: -; CDR3: CASSPQTQASQGYTF; DNA: TGTGCCAGCTCACCACAAACACAGGCCTCCCAGGGCTACACCTTC
size: -; J: TRBJ2-1; V: TRBV6-1; D: TRBD1; CDR3: CASSEVGTGVTYEQFF; DNA: TGTGCCAGCAGTGAAGTAGGGACAGGGGTTACGTATGAGCAGTTCTTC
size: -; J: TRBJ1-1; V: TRBV28; D: -; CDR3: CASSSTANTEAFF; DNA: TGTGCCAGCAGTTCGACAGCGAACACTGAAGCTTTCTTT
size: -; J: TRBJ1-1; V: TRBV14; D: -; CDR3: CASSQGGFEGAFF; DNA: TGTGCCAGCAGCCAAGGAGGGTTTGAGGGCGCTTTCTTT
size: -; J: TRBJ2-7; V: TRBV11-3; D: TRBD2; CDR3: CASSRGGDAYEQYF; DNA: TGTGCCAGCAGTCGTGGGGGGGACGCCTACGAGCAGTACTTC